This record looks at one T cell receptor beta chain sequence and its context. The sample belongs to a study of blood T cell repertoires in COVID-19. Study overall: Acute and convalescent COVID-19 specimens originated in the United States, Italy and Spain. From T cells, B-cell-depleted T cells, or PBMCs came the material, which was cDNA or gDNA.

The CDR3 sequence is 11 residues long. The V end was cut by 8 bases, the J end by 4 bases, with 9 bases between. Per the germline V gene, CDR1 is GTSNPN and CDR2 is SVGIG (reference sequence). How the authors handled the data: How many nucleated cells were present was estimated from reference gene primer amplification. TCRdb's table, derived via immunoSEQ multiplex PCR, lists solely in-frame clones and lacks some. The V and J calls and clone size were taken over from that table, and D and trimming were inferred from the DNA. The profile shows roughly 24,000 clones, 90% of them singletons. Source material: peripheral blood. The source of this sequence is an older woman with active COVID-19. This chain links TRBV30 with TRBJ1-3; D uncertain. The CDR3 region is CAGQRGNTIYF. CDR3 DNA sequence: TGTGCCGGCCAGCGAGGAAACACCATATATTTT.